The subject of this entry is one TCR beta chain. The antigen is undetermined. V dropped 0 bases and J dropped 8 bases, with 17 bases sitting between them. This CDR3 region has 15 residues. Germline CDR1 reads SGHRS; CDR2 reads YFSETQ. This table comes from immunoSEQ multiplex PCR, and its TCRdb copy is limited to in-frame clones, with some not included. The sample lists some 200,000 clones; 75% to 95% were seen once. This record belongs to a study of cytomegalovirus exposure and HLA in healthy donors. At the level of the study: Later, an analysis reported that the 95 to 150 validation repertoires had used the same platform as the 666 first-cohort repertoires. Study outcomes and limitations: The listing of 150 to 200 TCR beta chains classed them as cytomegalovirus-associated. Reported results showed that the classifier diagnosed cytomegalovirus status with high specificity and sensitivity.

The donors were part of the validation cohort of 100 to 150 subjects. That cohort was separate from the first cohort, which comprised 670 or so subjects. The sequencing sample was made of PBMCs. This receptor was obtained from a woman between 18 and 29 years old in good health and CMV-seronegative. The chain couples TRBV5-1 to TRBJ1-2, with D unresolved. CDR3 in amino acids: CASSLAGRERNGYTF. For the CDR3, the DNA is TGCGCCAGCAGCTTGGCTGGGAGGGAGAGGAACGGCTACACCTTC.